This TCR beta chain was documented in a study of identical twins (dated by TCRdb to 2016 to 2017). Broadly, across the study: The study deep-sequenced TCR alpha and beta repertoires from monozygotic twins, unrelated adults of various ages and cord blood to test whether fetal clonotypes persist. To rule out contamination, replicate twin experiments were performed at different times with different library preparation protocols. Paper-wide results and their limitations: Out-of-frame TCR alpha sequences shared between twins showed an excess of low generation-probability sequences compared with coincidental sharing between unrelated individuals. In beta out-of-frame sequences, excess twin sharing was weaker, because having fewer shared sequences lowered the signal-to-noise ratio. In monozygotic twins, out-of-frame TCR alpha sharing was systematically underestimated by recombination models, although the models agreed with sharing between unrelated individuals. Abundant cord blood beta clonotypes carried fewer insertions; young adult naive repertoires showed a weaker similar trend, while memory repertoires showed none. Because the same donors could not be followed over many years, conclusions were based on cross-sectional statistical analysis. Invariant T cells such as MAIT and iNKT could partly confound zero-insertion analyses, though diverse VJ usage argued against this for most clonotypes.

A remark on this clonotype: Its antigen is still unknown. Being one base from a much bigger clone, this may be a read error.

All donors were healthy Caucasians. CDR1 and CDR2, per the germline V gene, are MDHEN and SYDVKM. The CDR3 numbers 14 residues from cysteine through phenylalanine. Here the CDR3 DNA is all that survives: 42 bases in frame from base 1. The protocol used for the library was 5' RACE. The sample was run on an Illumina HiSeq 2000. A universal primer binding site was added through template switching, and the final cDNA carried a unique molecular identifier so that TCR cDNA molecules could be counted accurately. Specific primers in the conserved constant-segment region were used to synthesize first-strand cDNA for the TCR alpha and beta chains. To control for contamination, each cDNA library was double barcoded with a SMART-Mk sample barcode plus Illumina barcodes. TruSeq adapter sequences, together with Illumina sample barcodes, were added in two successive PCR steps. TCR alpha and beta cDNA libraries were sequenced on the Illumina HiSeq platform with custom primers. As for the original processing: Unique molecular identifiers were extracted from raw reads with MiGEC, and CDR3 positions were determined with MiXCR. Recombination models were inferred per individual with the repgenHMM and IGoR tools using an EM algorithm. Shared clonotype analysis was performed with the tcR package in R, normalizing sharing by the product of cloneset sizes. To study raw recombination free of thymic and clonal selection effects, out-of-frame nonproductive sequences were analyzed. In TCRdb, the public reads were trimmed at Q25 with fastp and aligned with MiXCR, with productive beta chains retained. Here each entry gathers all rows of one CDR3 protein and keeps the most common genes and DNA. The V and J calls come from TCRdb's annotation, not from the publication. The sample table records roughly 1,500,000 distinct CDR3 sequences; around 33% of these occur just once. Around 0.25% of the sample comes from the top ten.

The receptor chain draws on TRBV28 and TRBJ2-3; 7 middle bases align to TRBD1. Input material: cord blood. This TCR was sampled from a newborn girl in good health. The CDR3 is CVSSKRGPTDTQYF. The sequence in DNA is TGTGTCAGCAGTAAGAGGGGGCCCACAGATACGCAGTATTTT.